Included here is one T cell receptor (beta chain) sequence, with context. Its matching antigen is unknown. Investigators prepared the TCR beta libraries by applying iRepertoire HTBI primers and Arm-PCR of CDR3 regions. From the multiplex PCR reads, TCRdb called clonotypes with MiXCR, one entry per CDR3 protein. The data hold about 420,000 distinct CDR3 sequences, with around 17% observed a single time. V was shortened by 6 bases and J by 7 bases, with 9 bases between the two germline ends. Germline loops: CDR1 MNHNS, CDR2 SASEGT. This CDR3 comprises 11 residues. This entry comes from a study of regulatory T cells in long-lasting Graves disease. Study-level points and caveats: Persistent Graves' cases showed lower TCR diversity than newly diagnosed cases.

Time point: newly diagnosed GD, antithyroid drugs for less than 3 months. PBMCs were the source of the RNA used for TCR sequencing. These data were also filed under a second study, of T cells in Graves' hyperthyroidism and ophthalmopathy.

This TCR came from a woman aged 18 to 35 with Graves disease. The sample in question was peripheral blood mononuclear cells (PBMCs), obtained at new diagnosis, from a patient treated with antithyroid drugs. The rearrangement uses TRBV6-1 and TRBJ1-2; D is unclear. In nucleotides, the CDR3 is TGTGCCAGCAGCCAGGAGGGTGGCTACACCTTC. It encodes CASSQEGGYTF.